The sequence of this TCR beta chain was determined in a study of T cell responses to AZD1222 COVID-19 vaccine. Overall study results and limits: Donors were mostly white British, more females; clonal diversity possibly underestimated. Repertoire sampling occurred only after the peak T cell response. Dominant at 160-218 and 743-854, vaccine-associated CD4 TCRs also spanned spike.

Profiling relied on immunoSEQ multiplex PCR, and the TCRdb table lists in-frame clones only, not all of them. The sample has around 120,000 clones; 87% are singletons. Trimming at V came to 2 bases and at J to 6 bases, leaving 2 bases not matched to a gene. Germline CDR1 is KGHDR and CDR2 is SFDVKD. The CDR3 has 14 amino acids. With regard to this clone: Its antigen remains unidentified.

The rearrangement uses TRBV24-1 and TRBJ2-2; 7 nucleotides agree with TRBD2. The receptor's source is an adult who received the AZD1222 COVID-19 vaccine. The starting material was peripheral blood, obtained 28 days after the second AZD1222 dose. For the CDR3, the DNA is TGTGCCACCAGTGATTCCGGGAGGCCCGGGGAGCTGTTTTTT. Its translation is CATSDSGRPGELFF.